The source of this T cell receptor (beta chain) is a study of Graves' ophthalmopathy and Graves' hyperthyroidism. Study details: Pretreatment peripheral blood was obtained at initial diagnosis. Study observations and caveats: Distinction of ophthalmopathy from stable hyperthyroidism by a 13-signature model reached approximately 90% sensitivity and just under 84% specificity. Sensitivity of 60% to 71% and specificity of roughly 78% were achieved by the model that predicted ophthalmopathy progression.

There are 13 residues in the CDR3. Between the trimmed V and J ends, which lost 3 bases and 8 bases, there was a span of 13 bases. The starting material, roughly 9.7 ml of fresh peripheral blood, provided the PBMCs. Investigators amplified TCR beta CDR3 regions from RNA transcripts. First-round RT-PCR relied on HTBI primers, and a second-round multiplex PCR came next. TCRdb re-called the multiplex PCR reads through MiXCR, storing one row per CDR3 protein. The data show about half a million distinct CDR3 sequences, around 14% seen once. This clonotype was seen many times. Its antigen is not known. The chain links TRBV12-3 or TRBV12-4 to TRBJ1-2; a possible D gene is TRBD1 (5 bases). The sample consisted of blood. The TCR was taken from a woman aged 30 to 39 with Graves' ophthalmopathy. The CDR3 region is CASSFLQGGGYTF. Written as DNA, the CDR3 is TGTGCCAGCAGTTTTTTGCAGGGTGGGGGCTACACCTTC.